The clone carrying this T cell receptor beta chain was observed a few times. Original handling: How many nucleated cells were present was estimated from reference gene primer amplification. The protocol was immunoSEQ multiplex PCR, while the TCRdb copy is restricted to in-frame clones and leaves out a portion. The V and J calls and clone size were taken over from that table, and D and trimming were inferred from the DNA. The sample includes 250,000 or so clones, approximately 82% of them seen just once. The junction had 9 bases not matched to a gene; V was cut back by 7 bases and J by 6 bases. This CDR3 contains 14 residues. Germline V lookup: CDR1 LGHDT, CDR2 YNNKEL (reference sequence). The sample is drawn from a study of blood T cell repertoires in COVID-19.

The receptor was isolated from a man aged 25-45 years who had recovered from COVID-19. What was sequenced was peripheral blood. V gene TRBV3-1 (or the pseudogene TRBV3-2) combines with J gene TRBJ1-2; 9 nucleotides line up with TRBD1. CDR3 nucleotide sequence: TGTGCCAGCAATGCTCGGGACAGGGATGATGGCTACACCTTC. Its translation is CASNARDRDDGYTF.